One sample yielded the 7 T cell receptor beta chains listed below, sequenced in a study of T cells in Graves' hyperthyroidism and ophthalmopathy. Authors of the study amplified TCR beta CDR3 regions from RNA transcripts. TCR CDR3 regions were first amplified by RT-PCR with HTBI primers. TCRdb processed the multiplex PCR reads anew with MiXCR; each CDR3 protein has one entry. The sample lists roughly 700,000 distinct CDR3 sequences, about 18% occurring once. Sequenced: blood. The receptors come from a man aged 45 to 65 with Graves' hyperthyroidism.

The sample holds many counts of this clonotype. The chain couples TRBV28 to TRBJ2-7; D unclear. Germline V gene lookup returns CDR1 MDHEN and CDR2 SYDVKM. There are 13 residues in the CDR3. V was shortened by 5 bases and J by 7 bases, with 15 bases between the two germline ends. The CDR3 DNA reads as TGTGCCAGCAGTCCCTTGGGCTCTCAAGAGCAGTACTTC. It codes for CASSPLGSQEQYF.

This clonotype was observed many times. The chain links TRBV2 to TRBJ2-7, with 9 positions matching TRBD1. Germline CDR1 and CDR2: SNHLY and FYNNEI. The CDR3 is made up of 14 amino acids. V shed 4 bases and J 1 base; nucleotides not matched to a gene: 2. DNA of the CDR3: TGTGCCAGCAGTGTGGGACAGGGTTCCTACGAGCAGTACTTC. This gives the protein CASSVGQGSYEQYF.

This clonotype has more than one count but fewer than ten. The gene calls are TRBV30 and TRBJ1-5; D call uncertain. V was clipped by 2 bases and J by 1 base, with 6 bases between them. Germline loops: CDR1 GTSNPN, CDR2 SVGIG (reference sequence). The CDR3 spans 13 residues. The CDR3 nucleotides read TGTGCCTGGAGTAAAGGGAGCAATCAGCCCCAGCATTTT. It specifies CAWSKGSNQPQHF. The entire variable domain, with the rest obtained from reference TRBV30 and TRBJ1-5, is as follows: SQTIHQWPATLVQPVGSPLSLECTVEGTSNPNLYWYRQAAGRGLQLLFYSVGIGQISSEVPQNLSASRPQDRQFILSSKKLLLSDSGFYLCAWSKGSNQPQHFGDGTRLSIL.

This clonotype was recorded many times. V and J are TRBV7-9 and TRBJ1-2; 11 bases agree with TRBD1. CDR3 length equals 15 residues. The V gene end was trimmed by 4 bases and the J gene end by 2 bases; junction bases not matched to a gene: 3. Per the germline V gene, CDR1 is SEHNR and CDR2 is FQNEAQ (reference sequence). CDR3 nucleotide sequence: TGTGCCAGCAGCTACGGGACAGGGGGGAACTATGGCTACACCTTC. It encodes CASSYGTGGNYGYTF.

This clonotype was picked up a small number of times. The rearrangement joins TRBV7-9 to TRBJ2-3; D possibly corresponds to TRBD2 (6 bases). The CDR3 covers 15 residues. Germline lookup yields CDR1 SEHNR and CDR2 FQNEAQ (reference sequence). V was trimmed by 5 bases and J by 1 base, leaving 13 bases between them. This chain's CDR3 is CASSPSLAGTDTQYF. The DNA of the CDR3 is TGTGCCAGCAGCCCGTCTTTAGCGGGCACAGATACGCAGTATTTT.

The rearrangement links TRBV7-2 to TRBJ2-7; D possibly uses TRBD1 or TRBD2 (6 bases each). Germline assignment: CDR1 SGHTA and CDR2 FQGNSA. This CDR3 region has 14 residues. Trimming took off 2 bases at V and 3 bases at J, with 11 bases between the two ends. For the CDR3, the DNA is TGTGCCAGCAGCTTATTACAGGGAGGCTACGAGCAGTACTTC. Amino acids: CASSLLQGGYEQYF.

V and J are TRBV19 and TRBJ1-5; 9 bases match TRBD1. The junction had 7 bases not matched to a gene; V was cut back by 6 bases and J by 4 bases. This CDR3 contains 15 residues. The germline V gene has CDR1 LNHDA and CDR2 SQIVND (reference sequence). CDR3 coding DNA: TGTGCCAGTAGACCACAGGGGGCGTCAAATCAGCCCCAGCATTTT. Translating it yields CASRPQGASNQPQHF.